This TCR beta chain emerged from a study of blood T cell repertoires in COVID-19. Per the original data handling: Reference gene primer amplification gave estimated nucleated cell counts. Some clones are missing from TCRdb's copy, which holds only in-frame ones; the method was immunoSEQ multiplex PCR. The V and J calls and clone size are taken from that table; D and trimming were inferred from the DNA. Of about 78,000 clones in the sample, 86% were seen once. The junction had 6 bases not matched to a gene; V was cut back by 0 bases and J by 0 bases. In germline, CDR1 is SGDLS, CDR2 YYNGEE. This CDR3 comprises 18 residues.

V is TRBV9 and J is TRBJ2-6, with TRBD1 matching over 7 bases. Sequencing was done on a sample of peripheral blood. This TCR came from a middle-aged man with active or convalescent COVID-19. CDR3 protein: CASSVDEGGSSGANVLTF. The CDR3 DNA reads TGTGCCAGCAGCGTAGACGAAGGGGGCAGCTCTGGGGCCAACGTCCTGACTTTC. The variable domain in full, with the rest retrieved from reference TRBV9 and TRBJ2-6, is DSGVTQTPKHLITATGQRVTLRCSPRSGDLSVYWYQQSLDQGLQFLIQYYNGEERAKGNILERFSAQQFPDLHSELNLSSLELGDSALYFCASSVDEGGSSGANVLTFGAGSRLTVL.